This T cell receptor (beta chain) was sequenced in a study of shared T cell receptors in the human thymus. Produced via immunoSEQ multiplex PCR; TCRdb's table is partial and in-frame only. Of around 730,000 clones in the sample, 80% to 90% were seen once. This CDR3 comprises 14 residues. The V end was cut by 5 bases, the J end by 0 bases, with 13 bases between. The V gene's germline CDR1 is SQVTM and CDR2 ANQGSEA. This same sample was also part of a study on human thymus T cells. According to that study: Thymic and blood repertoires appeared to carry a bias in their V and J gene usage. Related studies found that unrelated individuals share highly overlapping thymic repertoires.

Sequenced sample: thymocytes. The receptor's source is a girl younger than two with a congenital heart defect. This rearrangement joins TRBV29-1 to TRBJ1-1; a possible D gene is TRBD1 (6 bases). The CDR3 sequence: CSVNRDGLNTEAFF. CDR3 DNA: TGCAGCGTTAACAGGGACGGATTGAACACTGAAGCTTTCTTT. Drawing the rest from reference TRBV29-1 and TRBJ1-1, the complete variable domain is SAVISQKPSRDICQRGTSLTIQCQVDSQVTMMFWYRQQPGQSLTLIATANQGSEATYESGFVIDKFPISRPNLTFSTLTVSNMSPEDSSIYLCSVNRDGLNTEAFFGQGTRLTVV.